The subject of this entry is one T cell receptor (beta chain). Per the germline V gene, CDR1 is LNHNV and CDR2 is YYDKDF (reference sequence). This CDR3 contains 16 residues. V was cut by 0 bases and J by 8 bases, with 16 bases left in between. Unique molecular identifiers tagged the TCRbeta library. A single record per CDR3 protein comes from TCRdb applying MiXCR to the PCR reads. The sample records around 670,000 distinct CDR3 sequences, around 13% being singletons. The data belong to a study of T-cell reconstitution after alpha-beta-depleted transplantation in children. The chain joins TRBV15 to TRBJ1-4; D call uncertain. This material consisted of PBMCs, taken before TCRalphabeta/CD19-depleted stem cell transplant. The origin of this receptor is a girl aged 2-10 years with congenital amegakaryocytic thrombocytopenia, due to receive a stem cell transplant. CDR3 DNA sequence: TGTGCCACCAGCAGAGACCCCCCCCGTGGCGGGGAAAAACTGTTTTTT. Amino acid sequence: CATSRDPPRGGEKLFF. Full variable domain (remainder filled in from reference TRBV15 and TRBJ1-4): DAMVIQNPRYQVTQFGKPVTLSCSQTLNHNVMYWYQQKSSQAPKLLFHYYDKDFNNEADTPDNFQSRRPNTSFCFLDIRSPGLGDTAMYLCATSRDPPRGGEKLFFGSGTQLSVL.